This TCR beta chain emerged from a study of cytomegalovirus exposure and HLA in healthy donors. Notes on the study in general: Later analysis demonstrated an association between a missense DCLRE1C variant and TCR beta V- and J-gene trimming. Generally TCR sequences proved uncommon, though certain public TCRs appeared in numerous donors. TCR association rates varied by HLA locus in a later analysis, with DRB1 highest and HLA-C lowest.

Although they were nominally healthy when sampled, donors likely had unrecorded immune exposures. In the case of this clone: Its antigen is unidentified.

PCR was performed using 60 Vbeta and 13 Jbeta primers. The data were produced by immunoSEQ multiplex PCR, yet TCRdb's version contains in-frame clones alone and is incomplete. This listing includes approximately 75,000 clones. This CDR3 is 15 amino acids long. With V trimmed by 2 bases and J by 3 bases, 5 bases remained unmatched. CDR1 and CDR2 from the germline V gene are KGHSH and LQKENI. The sequencing input was PBMCs. This receptor was taken from a man aged 35 to 55 in good health and CMV-seronegative. The chain links TRBV18 to TRBJ2-7; 9 bases map to TRBD1. CDR3 region: CASSPETGGLYEQYF. CDR3 in DNA: TGTGCCAGCTCACCAGAGACAGGGGGGCTCTACGAGCAGTACTTC.